The text below deals with one T cell receptor beta chain. Its antigen is currently unknown. The sample comes from a study of T cells in women clearing cervical HPV infection. Overall study: Case blood drawn at lesion detection; control blood after infection cleared. HLA type stays a possible confounder, typing being limited.

Study-wide results and caveats: CIN3+ cases had significantly higher TCR richness than controls; evenness did not differ.

Some clones are missing from TCRdb's copy, which holds only in-frame ones; the method was immunoSEQ multiplex PCR. This repertoire comprises about 9,200 clones; its ten largest clones make up 7% to 10%. The TCR originated in a woman aged 18 to 75 with a cervical HPV16 infection that either progressed to CIN3+ or cleared (not recorded which). The sequenced material came from blood buffy coat.

The CDR3 here is CASTYRGRDNSPLHF. CDR3 DNA, as far as it was read: TGTGCCAGTACCTACAGGGGGCGTGATAATTCACCC. V gene TRBV19 combines with J gene TRBJ1-6, with 9 bases that match TRBD1. From the germline J gene comes the end of the CDR3, since the read stops 3 residues before it. CDR3 size: 15 residues. V lost 7 bases, J lost 5 bases, and 6 bases stayed unmatched. CDR1 is LNHDA, CDR2 SQIVND, per germline (reference sequence). Filled out from reference TRBV19 and TRBJ1-6, the complete variable domain reads DGGITQSPKYLFRKEGQNVTLSCEQNLNHDAMYWYRQDPGQGLRLIYYSQIVNDFQKGDIAEGYSVSREKKESFPLTVTSAQKNPTAFYLCASTYRGRDNSPLHFGNGTRLTVT.